The 26 T cell receptor beta chains reported below all come from one sample, sequenced in a study of shared clonotypes between healthy human individuals (dated by TCRdb to about 2020). The protocol used for the library was the immunoSEQ multiplex PCR assay. This is the immuneACCESS table as TCRdb keeps it, with only in-frame sequences that have V and J called. A part of the clones is gone; compared with another copy, unresolved V genes explain less than half, and the rest is unexplained. The sample data list approximately 1,500,000 clones, and more than 95% of these were observed just once. The ten largest clones add up to about 1% of the sample. The specimen was naive CD4+ T cells sorted from blood. The intended sense of this specimen's cell subset or site label: CD45RA+ positively selected. The receptors originated from a man aged 25 to 40 in good health.

The rearrangement links TRBV7-2 to TRBJ2-7; D uncertain. Deletions cut 6 bases from V and 5 bases from J, with 20 bases between. This CDR3 is 15 amino acids long. The germline V gene encodes CDR1 SGHTA and CDR2 FQGNSA. Here the CDR3 reads CASSRSRSERDEQYF. The CDR3 nucleotides read TGTGCCAGCAGTCGCTCTCGCTCTGAACGGGACGAGCAGTACTTC.

The gene calls are TRBV25-1 and TRBJ2-7; D tentatively fits TRBD1 or TRBD2 (5 bases each). Per germline, CDR1 MGHDK and CDR2 SYGVNS. V gave up 0 bases and J gave up 4 bases, with 19 bases separating them. CDR3 length: 17 residues. The CDR3 coding sequence is TGTGCCAGCAGTGAATATCCCCCGCCGGGGCGCGGGTACGAGCAGTACTTC. Residues: CASSEYPPPGRGYEQYF.

Note on this clone: This sample also contains other DNA sequences that code for the same CDR3. V gene TRBV28 combines with J gene TRBJ2-2; D not certain. V lost 5 bases and J lost 6, with 7 bases in between. The CDR3 contains 12 residues. Per the germline V gene, CDR1 is MDHEN and CDR2 is SYDVKM. The CDR3 is CASSPHPGELFF. As DNA, the CDR3 is TGTGCCAGCAGTCCCCACCCCGGGGAGCTGTTTTTT.

This rearrangement joins TRBV4-1 to TRBJ1-4; D is unresolved. The CDR3 has 16 amino acids. Germline V CDR1 and CDR2: MGHRA, YSYEKL. V was shortened by 0 bases and J by 5 bases, with 13 bases between the two germline ends. CDR3 nucleotide sequence: TGCGCCAGCAGCCAAGATAGCGGCTTGGGGAATGAAAAACTGTTTTTT. This gives the protein CASSQDSGLGNEKLFF.

The rearrangement links TRBV11-1 to TRBJ2-7; D unclear. This CDR3 is 13 amino acids long. Between the trimmed V and J ends, which lost 1 base and 1 base, there was a span of 5 bases. Germline loops: CDR1 SGHAT, CDR2 FQDESV (reference sequence). CDR3 nucleotide sequence: TGTGCCAGCAGCTTAGGTTGGTCCTACGAGCAGTACTTC. It translates to CASSLGWSYEQYF.

This chain joins TRBV29-1 and TRBJ2-3; unclear D gene. V was trimmed by 4 bases and J by 3 bases, leaving 14 bases between them. The CDR3 spans 14 residues. The germline CDR1 and CDR2 sequences are SQVTM and ANQGSEA. The CDR3 DNA sequence: TGCAGCGTTGCCAAGGATTTTGAAACAGATACGCAGTATTTT. Protein sequence: CSVAKDFETDTQYF.

The chain uses TRBV12-5 and TRBJ2-3; unclear D gene. CDR3 length equals 14 residues. Germline CDR1 reads LGHNT; CDR2 reads FRNRAP. V lost 6 bases and J 1 base, leaving 11 bases between the germline ends. CDR3 nucleotide sequence: TGTGCTAGTGGGCCAGAGATTGGCACAGATACGCAGTATTTT. Translated: CASGPEIGTDTQYF.

The chain couples TRBV27 to TRBJ1-4; the match to TRBD1 covers 10 bases. The germline V gene has CDR1 MNHEY and CDR2 SMNVEV (reference sequence). This CDR3 spans 17 amino acids. V lost 3 bases and J lost 8; bases outside the gene matches: 12. CDR3 sequence (DNA): TGTGCCAGCAGTTTTTCCCGGAGACAGGGGGCGGGGGAAAAACTGTTTTTT. This sequence encodes CASSFSRRQGAGEKLFF.

The CDR3 sequence is CASSLVGPGANVLTF. The CDR3 nucleotides are TGTGCCAGCAGCTTAGTTGGGCCTGGGGCCAACGTCCTGACTTTC. The chain joins TRBV7-2 to TRBJ2-6, with D hard to call. The CDR3 extends over 15 amino acids. Deletions cut 1 base from V and 2 bases from J, with 6 bases between. Germline V gene data show CDR1 as SGHTA and CDR2 as FQGNSA.

The chain joins TRBV4-1 to TRBJ1-5, with 10 bases fitting TRBD1. The CDR3 consists of 18 residues. V shed 0 bases, J shed 7 bases, and the junction held 12 bases outside the gene matches. Germline loops: CDR1 MGHRA, CDR2 YSYEKL. CDR3 nucleotides: TGCGCCAGCAGCCAAGATAGGGTTAGGGACAGGGGAAACCAGCCCCAGCATTTT. Translating it yields CASSQDRVRDRGNQPQHF.

This chain connects TRBV10-3 to TRBJ2-1, with 11 nucleotides matching TRBD2. The trim removed 10 bases at V and 0 bases at J, leaving 2 bases unmatched. This CDR3 comprises 14 residues. Germline V gives CDR1 ENHRY, CDR2 SYGVKD. The CDR3 nucleotides read TGTGCCACCACTAGCGGGAGCTCCTACAATGAGCAGTTCTTC. Translated: CATTSGSSYNEQFF.

The J gene is TRBJ1-2, the V gene TRBV30; D remains ambiguous. This CDR3 has 14 residues. The germline V gene encodes CDR1 GTSNPN and CDR2 SVGIG (reference sequence). V lost 4 bases to trimming and J lost 5 bases, with 17 bases between them. DNA for the CDR3: TGTGCCTGGACCCGGGGTCTAGGTGGATATGGCTACACCTTC. Its translation is CAWTRGLGGYGYTF.

The gene calls are TRBV7-6 and TRBJ2-3; perhaps D is TRBD1 or TRBD2 (5 bases each). Germline V CDR1 and CDR2: SGHVS, FNYEAQ. The CDR3 totals 15 residues. V lost 0 bases, J lost 6 bases, and 13 bases lay in between. CDR3 sequence: CASSLASGGRDTQYF. In nucleotides, the CDR3 is TGTGCCAGCAGCTTAGCCAGTGGGGGTCGGGATACGCAGTATTTT.

This rearrangement joins TRBV10-2 to TRBJ2-7; D possibly corresponds to TRBD2 (6 bases). The V gene lost 10 bases and the J gene lost 2 bases, with 12 bases spanning the gap. Germline V gene lookup returns CDR1 WSHSY and CDR2 SAAADI. There are 12 residues in the CDR3. CDR3 loop: CATWTGAYEQYF. CDR3 sequence (DNA): TGCGCCACTTGGACGGGGGCCTACGAGCAGTACTTC.

This chain connects TRBV11-3 to TRBJ1-1; D is unresolved. V shed 9 bases and J shed 11 bases, with 7 bases lying between them. CDR3 size: 8 residues. Germline V CDR1 and CDR2: SGHNT, YENEEA. The CDR3 DNA reads as TGTGCCAGTCCCCCGGCTTTCTTT. Translation gives CASPPAFF.

The J gene is TRBJ2-1, the V gene TRBV28, with TRBD1 as a possible D gene (5 bases). This CDR3 has 11 residues. Germline V gives CDR1 MDHEN, CDR2 SYDVKM. V lost 5 bases to trimming and J lost 8 bases, with 7 bases between them. The CDR3 DNA is TGTGCCAGCAGTGCGACAGATGAGCAGTTCTTC. The encoded protein is CASSATDEQFF. Together with reference TRBV28 and TRBJ2-1, the CDR3 gives the full variable domain: DVKVTQSSRYLVKRTGEKVFLECVQDMDHENMFWYRQDPGLGLRLIYFSYDVKMKEKGDIPEGYSVSREKKERFSLILESASTNQTSMYLCASSATDEQFFGPGTRLTVL.

The DNA of the CDR3 is TGCGCCAGCAGCCCAGGAGCGAGAGGGTGGGAGCAGTACTTC. Translated: CASSPGARGWEQYF. The chain couples TRBV5-1 to TRBJ2-7, with D possibly TRBD2 on 5 matching bases. There are 14 residues in the CDR3. The germline gives CDR1 SGHRS, CDR2 YFSETQ. V was pared by 4 bases and J by 7 bases, with 18 bases between.

V and J are TRBV6-4 and TRBJ2-3; unclear D gene. Germline V gene data show CDR1 as MRHNA and CDR2 as SNTAGT. This CDR3 is 14 amino acids long. V lost 6 bases and J 4 bases, leaving 14 bases between the germline ends. CDR3 loop: CASRSLIGADTQYF. The CDR3 DNA sequence: TGTGCCAGCAGGTCCCTCATAGGTGCAGATACGCAGTATTTT.

The genes are TRBV7-6 and TRBJ2-5, with D possibly TRBD1 on 6 matching bases. Deletions cut 0 bases from V and 6 bases from J, with 11 bases between. CDR3 length: 14 amino acids. Germline V gives CDR1 SGHVS, CDR2 FNYEAQ. This CDR3 is CASSLAGRGKTQYF. CDR3 in DNA: TGTGCCAGCAGCTTAGCTGGCAGGGGAAAGACCCAGTACTTC.

V usage is TRBV10-3 and J usage is TRBJ2-7; tentatively, D is TRBD1 (5 bases). V was cut by 3 bases and J by 4 bases, with 16 bases left in between. The CDR3 loop spans 15 amino acids. Germline V gene sequence: CDR1 ENHRY, CDR2 SYGVKD. In DNA, the CDR3 is TGTGCCATCAGTGACTCAGGGCGAACTTCATACGAGCAGTACTTC. Protein sequence: CAISDSGRTSYEQYF.

The chain is built from TRBV7-8 and TRBJ2-2; D unresolved. Germline V gene sequence: CDR1 SGHVS, CDR2 FQNEAQ. V was clipped by 3 bases and J by 6 bases, with 14 bases between them. This CDR3 has 15 amino acids. In DNA, the CDR3 is TGTGCCAGCAGCTTTCCTACGAAGTTCCCCGGGGAGCTGTTTTTT. Its protein product is CASSFPTKFPGELFF.

The chain couples TRBV9 to TRBJ2-2, with a weak D call TRBD1 (6 bases). The CDR3 is made up of 16 amino acids. Germline V gene lookup returns CDR1 SGDLS and CDR2 YYNGEE. V was pared by 0 bases and J by 6 bases, with 15 bases between. CDR3 bases: TGTGCCAGCAGCGTAGCTAGACAGGAATCGGCCGGGGAGCTGTTTTTT. This sequence encodes CASSVARQESAGELFF. Full variable domain (remainder filled in from reference TRBV9 and TRBJ2-2): DSGVTQTPKHLITATGQRVTLRCSPRSGDLSVYWYQQSLDQGLQFLIQYYNGEERAKGNILERFSAQQFPDLHSELNLSSLELGDSALYFCASSVARQESAGELFFGEGSRLTVL.

V is TRBV19 and J is TRBJ2-7; perhaps TRBD2 as D (6 bases). Between the trimmed V and J ends, which lost 8 bases and 5 bases, there was a span of 31 bases. Germline V lookup: CDR1 LNHDA, CDR2 SQIVND (reference sequence). This CDR3 comprises 18 residues. CDR3 DNA sequence: TGTGCCAGTCGTAGGAGAATCGGGAGTTTTCTCGACGTGGACGAGCAGTACTTC. It encodes CASRRRIGSFLDVDEQYF.

The chain has TRBV4-1 and TRBJ2-1; no clear D. The CDR3 totals 13 residues. V lost 3 bases and J 3 bases, leaving 6 bases between the germline ends. Per germline, CDR1 MGHRA and CDR2 YSYEKL. Here the CDR3 DNA reads TGCGCCAGCAGCCAGTTGGACTACAATGAGCAGTTCTTC. Amino acid sequence: CASSQLDYNEQFF.

A note on this clone: The same CDR3 is also encoded by other DNA sequences in this sample. V gene TRBV20-1 combines with J gene TRBJ2-7; unclear D gene. The CDR3 spans 11 residues. Trimming left V 6 bases short and J 2 bases short, with 8 bases between. From germline, CDR1 is DFQATT and CDR2 SNEGSKA (reference sequence). The CDR3 region is CSAAGAYEQYF. Written as DNA, the CDR3 is TGCAGTGCCGCTGGGGCCTACGAGCAGTACTTC.

This chain uses TRBV19 with TRBJ2-1; D is tentatively TRBD1 or TRBD2 (5 bases each). This CDR3 comprises 17 residues. Trimming took off 3 bases at V and 4 bases at J, with 19 bases between the two ends. Germline assignment: CDR1 LNHDA and CDR2 SQIVND (reference sequence). The CDR3 DNA follows: TGTGCCAGTAGTATGGTCTTAGGGGACGTGGCTTACAATGAGCAGTTCTTC. Translating it yields CASSMVLGDVAYNEQFF.